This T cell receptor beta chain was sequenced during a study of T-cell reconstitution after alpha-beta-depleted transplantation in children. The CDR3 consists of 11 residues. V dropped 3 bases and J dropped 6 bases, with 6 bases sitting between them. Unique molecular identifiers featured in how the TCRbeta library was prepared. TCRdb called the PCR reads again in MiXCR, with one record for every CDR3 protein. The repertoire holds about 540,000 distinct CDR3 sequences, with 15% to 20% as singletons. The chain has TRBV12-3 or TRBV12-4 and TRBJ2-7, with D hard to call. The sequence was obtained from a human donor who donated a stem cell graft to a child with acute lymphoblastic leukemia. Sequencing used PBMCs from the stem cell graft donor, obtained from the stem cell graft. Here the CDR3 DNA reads TGTGCCAGCAGTTTCCACCGCGAGCAGTACTTC. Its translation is CASSFHREQYF.